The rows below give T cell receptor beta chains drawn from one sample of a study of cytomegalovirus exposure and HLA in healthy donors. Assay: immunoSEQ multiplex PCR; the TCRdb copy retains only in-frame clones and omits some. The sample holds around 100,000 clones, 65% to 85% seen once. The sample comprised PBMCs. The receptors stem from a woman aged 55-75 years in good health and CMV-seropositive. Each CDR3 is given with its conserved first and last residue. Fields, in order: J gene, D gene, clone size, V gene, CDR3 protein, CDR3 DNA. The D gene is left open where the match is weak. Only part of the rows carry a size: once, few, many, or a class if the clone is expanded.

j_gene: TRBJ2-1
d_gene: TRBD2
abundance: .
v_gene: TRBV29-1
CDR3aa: CSVQGAGVAYNEQFF
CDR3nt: TGCAGCGTACAGGGAGCGGGAGTTGCCTACAATGAGCAGTTCTTC

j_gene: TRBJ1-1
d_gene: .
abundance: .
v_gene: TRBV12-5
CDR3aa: CASGIPGYVAFF
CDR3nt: TGTGCTAGTGGTATACCCGGGTATGTGGCTTTCTTT

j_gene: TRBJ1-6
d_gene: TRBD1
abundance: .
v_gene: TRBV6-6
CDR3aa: CASRTGGRSDSPLHF
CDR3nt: TGTGCCAGCCGGACAGGGGGCAGATCAGATTCACCCCTCCACTTT

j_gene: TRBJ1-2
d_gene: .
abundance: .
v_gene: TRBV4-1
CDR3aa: CASSQGPDSRYGYTF
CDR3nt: TGCGCCAGCAGCCAAGGACCTGACAGCCGCTATGGCTACACCTTC

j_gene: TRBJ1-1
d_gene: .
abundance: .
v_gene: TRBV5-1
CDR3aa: CASSLAVSNTEAFF
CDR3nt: TGCGCCAGCAGCTTGGCGGTATCGAACACTGAAGCTTTCTTT

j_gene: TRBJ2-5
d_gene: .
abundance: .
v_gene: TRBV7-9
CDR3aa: CSSSLTEETQYF
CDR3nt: TGTTCCAGCAGCCTGACAGAAGAGACCCAGTACTTC

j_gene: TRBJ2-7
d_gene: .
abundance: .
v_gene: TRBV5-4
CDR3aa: CASSLTGAYEQYF
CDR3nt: TGTGCCAGCAGCTTAACAGGTGCCTACGAGCAGTACTTC

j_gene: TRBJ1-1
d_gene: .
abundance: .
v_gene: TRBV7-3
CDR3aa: CASSITVYTEAFF
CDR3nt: TGTGCCAGCAGCATTACAGTATACACTGAAGCTTTCTTT

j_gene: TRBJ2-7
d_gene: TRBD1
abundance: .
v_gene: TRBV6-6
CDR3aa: CASSAPPGGNSHF
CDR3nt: TGTGCCAGCAGTGCGCCGCCAGGGGGAAACTCTCATTTC

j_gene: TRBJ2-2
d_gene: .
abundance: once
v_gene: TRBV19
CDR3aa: CASSIGRRLGIGELFF
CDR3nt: TGTGCCAGTAGTATAGGAAGGCGACTAGGCATCGGGGAGCTGTTTTTT

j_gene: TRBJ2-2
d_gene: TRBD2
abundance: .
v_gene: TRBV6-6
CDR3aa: CASRAAGLAGELFF
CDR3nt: TGTGCCAGCAGAGCCGCGGGACTAGCCGGGGAGCTGTTTTTT

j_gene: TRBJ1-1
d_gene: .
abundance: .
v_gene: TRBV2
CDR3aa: CAGGPGVSEAFF
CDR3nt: TGTGCCGGCGGCCCGGGGGTCTCTGAAGCTTTCTTT

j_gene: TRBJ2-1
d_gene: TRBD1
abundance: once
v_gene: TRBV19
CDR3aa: CASSIRQGSSYNEQFF
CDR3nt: TGTGCCAGTAGTATCCGACAGGGGAGCTCCTACAATGAGCAGTTCTTC

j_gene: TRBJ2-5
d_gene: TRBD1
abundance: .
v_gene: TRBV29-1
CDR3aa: CSVPPSGGGETQYF
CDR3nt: TGCAGCGTTCCCCCGTCAGGGGGTGGGGAGACCCAGTACTTC

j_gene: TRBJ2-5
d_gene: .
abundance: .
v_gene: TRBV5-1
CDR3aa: CASSLDPFVARGETQYF
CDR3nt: TGCGCCAGCAGCTTGGACCCGTTTGTTGCTAGGGGGGAGACCCAGTACTTC

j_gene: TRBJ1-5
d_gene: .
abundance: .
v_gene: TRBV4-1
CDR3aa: CASSQVERGSSQPQHF
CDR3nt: TGCGCCAGCAGCCAAGTAGAAAGGGGTTCGAGTCAGCCCCAGCATTTT

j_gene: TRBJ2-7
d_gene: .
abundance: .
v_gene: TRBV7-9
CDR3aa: CASSFGGSGYEQYF
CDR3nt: TGTGCCAGCAGCTTCGGCGGTAGCGGCTACGAGCAGTACTTC

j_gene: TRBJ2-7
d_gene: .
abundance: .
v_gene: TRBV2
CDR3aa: CASSPLDFSSYEQYF
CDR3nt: TGTGCCAGCAGCCCTTTGGACTTTAGCTCCTACGAGCAGTACTTC

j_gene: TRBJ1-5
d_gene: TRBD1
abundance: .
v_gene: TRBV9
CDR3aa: CASSVGDSYQPQHF
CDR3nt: TGTGCCAGCAGCGTGGGGGACAGCTATCAGCCCCAGCATTTT

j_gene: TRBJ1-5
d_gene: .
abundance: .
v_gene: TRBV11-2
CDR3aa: CASSADYSNQPQHF
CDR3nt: TGTGCCAGCAGCGCAGATTATAGCAATCAGCCCCAGCATTTT

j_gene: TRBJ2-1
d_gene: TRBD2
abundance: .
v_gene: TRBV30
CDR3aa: CACRGAGGANEQFF
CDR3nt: TGTGCCTGTAGGGGAGCGGGGGGGGCCAACGAGCAGTTCTTC

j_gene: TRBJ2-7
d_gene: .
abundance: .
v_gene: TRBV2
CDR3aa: CASSGDRGSRQYF
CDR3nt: TGTGCCAGCAGTGGGGACCGGGGGTCGCGGCAGTACTTC